Detailed here is one T cell receptor beta chain. These data come from a study of control samples from healthy donors and cancer patients. Here immunoSEQ multiplex PCR was the method, and the copy in TCRdb shows in-frame clones only, minus some. The profile shows roughly 43,000 clones, around 87% of them singletons. The sequenced sample was PBMCs. This receptor was taken from a woman aged 55-69 years with lung cancer.

The CDR3 region has the DNA TGCGCCAGCCTGGAAGGGGATGAGCAGTTCTTC. Its translation: CASLEGDEQFF. This rearrangement joins TRBV5-1 to TRBJ2-1, with D possibly TRBD1 on 5 matching bases. The V end lost 7 bases, the J end lost 8 bases, and 10 bases lay between the germline ends. The CDR3 covers 11 residues. Per germline, CDR1 SGHRS and CDR2 YFSETQ.